This T cell receptor (beta chain) was identified in a study of T cell repertoires in cytomegalovirus infection. Across the study: HLA-B-restricted CMV epitopes that are well studied, plus recently identified HLA-C-restricted ones, were used by the study. A matching HLA type, together with CMV infection, was signaled by public TCR beta signatures.

TCRdb passed the reads through MiXCR, listing each CDR3 protein once. The table includes roughly 160,000 distinct CDR3 sequences, about 20% detected once. On this clonotype: Its antigen is not identified.

The CDR3 has 20 amino acids. Germline V gene lookup returns CDR1 SGDLS and CDR2 YYNGEE. V lost 4 bases and J 4 bases, leaving 31 bases between the germline ends. This specimen was CD8+ T cells from cultured PBMCs, taken from culture after CMV antigen stimulation. The chain recombines TRBV9 with TRBJ2-3, with D possibly TRBD2 on 9 matching bases. This receptor was obtained from a human donor in good health (CMV status not recorded). Some clones in this sample may be carry-over from other donors' samples. The CDR3 DNA sequence: TGTGCCAGCAGCCCCAGGACAGGGACTATCGGGACTAGCACAGCAGATACGCAGTATTTT. Its protein product is CASSPRTGTIGTSTADTQYF.